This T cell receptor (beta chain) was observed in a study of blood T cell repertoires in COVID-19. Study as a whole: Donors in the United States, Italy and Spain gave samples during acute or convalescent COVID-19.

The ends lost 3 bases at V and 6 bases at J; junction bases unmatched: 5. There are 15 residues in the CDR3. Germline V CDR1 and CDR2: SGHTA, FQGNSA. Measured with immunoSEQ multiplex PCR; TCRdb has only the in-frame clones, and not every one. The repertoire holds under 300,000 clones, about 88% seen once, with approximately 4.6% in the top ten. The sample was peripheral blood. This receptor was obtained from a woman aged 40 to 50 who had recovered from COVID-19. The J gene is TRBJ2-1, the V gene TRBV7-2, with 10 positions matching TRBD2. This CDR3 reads CASSLVAGGRNEQFF. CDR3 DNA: TGTGCCAGCAGCTTGGTAGCGGGAGGACGCAATGAGCAGTTCTTC.